The clone carrying this T cell receptor (beta chain) appeared once. Its antigen is as yet unknown. Other DNA sequences from this sample encode an identical CDR3 as well. This specimen belongs to a study of cytomegalovirus exposure and HLA in healthy donors. Study-wide context: Researchers found that roughly 77% of just under 400 genotyped donors fell within the Caucasian-associated ancestry cluster. General study points: Some public TCRs appeared in many individuals, while most sequences were rare.

V was cut by 8 bases and J by 8 bases, with 11 bases left in between. CDR1 and CDR2 (germline): SGHDT, YYEEEE. The CDR3 length is 11 residues. Vbeta (60) and Jbeta (13) primers were used in the PCR. Sequencing was performed with immunoSEQ multiplex PCR; in TCRdb, only in-frame clones are kept and a portion is missing. Found here are around 100,000 clones, about 77% of them singletons; the top ten hold 5.4%. This TCR came from a woman in her twenties or thirties in good health and CMV-seropositive. The sequencing input was PBMCs. V is TRBV5-6 and J is TRBJ2-1; the D gene is possibly TRBD2 (6 bases). The CDR3, as DNA: TGTGCCAGGGGAGGTAGGGATGAGCAGTTCTTC. Encoded protein: CARGGRDEQFF.